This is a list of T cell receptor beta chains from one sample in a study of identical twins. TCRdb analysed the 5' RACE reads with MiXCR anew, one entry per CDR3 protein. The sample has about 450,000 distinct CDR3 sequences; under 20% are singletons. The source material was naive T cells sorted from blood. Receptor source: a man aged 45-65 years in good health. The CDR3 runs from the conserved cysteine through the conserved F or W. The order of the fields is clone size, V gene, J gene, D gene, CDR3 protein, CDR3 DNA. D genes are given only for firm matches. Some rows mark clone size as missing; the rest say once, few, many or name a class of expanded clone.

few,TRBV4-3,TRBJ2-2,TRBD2,CASSQEGGGAYTGELFF,TGCGCCAGCAGCCAAGAAGGCGGGGGGGCGTACACCGGGGAGCTGTTTTTT
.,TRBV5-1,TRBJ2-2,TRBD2,CASSQTSVNTGELFF,TGCGCCAGCAGCCAGACTAGCGTTAACACCGGGGAGCTGTTTTTT
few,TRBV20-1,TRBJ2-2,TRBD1,CSARLGTGGTGELFF,TGCAGTGCTAGACTCGGGACAGGGGGGACCGGGGAGCTGTTTTTT
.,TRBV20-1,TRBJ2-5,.,CSASEEYGPPYQETQYF,TGCAGTGCTAGTGAGGAGTACGGGCCTCCCTATCAAGAGACCCAGTACTTC
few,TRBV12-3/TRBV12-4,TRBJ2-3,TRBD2,CASRLERTSPSADTQYF,TGTGCCAGCAGATTGGAGAGGACTAGTCCTAGCGCAGATACGCAGTATTTT
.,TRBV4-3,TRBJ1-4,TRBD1,CASSQDGTGGGEKLFF,TGCGCCAGCAGCCAAGATGGGACAGGGGGAGGAGAAAAACTGTTTTTT
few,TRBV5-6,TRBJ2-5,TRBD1,CASSPSTGGKTQYF,TGTGCCAGCAGCCCTTCGACAGGGGGGAAGACCCAGTACTTC
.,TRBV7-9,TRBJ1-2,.,CASSLETGSLGYTF,TGTGCCAGCAGCTTAGAAACGGGGTCGTTGGGCTACACCTTC
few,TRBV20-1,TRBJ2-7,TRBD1,CSARRPTGLLGEQYF,TGCAGTGCCAGGCGACCGACAGGGCTTTTAGGCGAGCAGTACTTC
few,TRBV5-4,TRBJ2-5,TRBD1,CASSLYGTGGGETQYF,TGTGCCAGCAGCTTGTACGGGACAGGGGGAGGTGAGACCCAGTACTTC
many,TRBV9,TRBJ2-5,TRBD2,CASSGGGTHQETQYF,TGTGCCAGCAGCGGGGGGGGGACCCACCAAGAGACCCAGTACTTC
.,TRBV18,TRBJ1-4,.,CASSPRVNNEKLFF,TGTGCCAGCTCACCACGCGTAAATAATGAAAAACTGTTTTTT
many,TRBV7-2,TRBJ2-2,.,CASSSPPGASRTGELFF,TGTGCCAGCAGCTCACCGCCCGGGGCCTCCCGCACCGGGGAGCTGTTTTTT
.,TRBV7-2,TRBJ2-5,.,CASSFLGQVQETQYF,TGTGCCAGCAGCTTTTTGGGGCAGGTACAAGAGACCCAGTACTTC
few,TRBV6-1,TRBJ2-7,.,CASSERPLEQYF,TGTGCCAGCAGTGAAAGGCCATTAGAGCAGTACTTC
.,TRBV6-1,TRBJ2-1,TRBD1,CASSMIGTGQSNNEQFF,TGTGCCAGCAGTATGATCGGAACGGGACAGTCAAACAATGAGCAGTTCTTC
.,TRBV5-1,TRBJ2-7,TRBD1,CASSPGQASFGYEQYF,TGCGCCAGCAGCCCAGGACAGGCCAGTTTCGGCTACGAGCAGTACTTC
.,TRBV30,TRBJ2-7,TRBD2,CAWSAAGTTSSEQYF,TGTGCCTGGAGTGCGGCAGGGACTACCTCGTCAGAGCAGTACTTC
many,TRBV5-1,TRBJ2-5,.,CASSLAGDITQGAQYF,TGCGCCAGCAGCTTGGCCGGGGATATTACACAAGGGGCCCAGTACTTC
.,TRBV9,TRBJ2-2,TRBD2,CASSVGLAGATNTGELFF,TGTGCCAGCAGCGTAGGCCTAGCGGGGGCAACGAACACCGGGGAGCTGTTTTTT
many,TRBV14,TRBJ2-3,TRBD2,CASSYQRGRGTDTQYF,TGTGCCAGCAGCTACCAGCGGGGGCGCGGCACAGATACGCAGTATTTT
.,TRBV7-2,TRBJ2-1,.,CASSLIHWGEQFF,TGTGCCAGCAGCTTAATCCACTGGGGTGAGCAGTTCTTC
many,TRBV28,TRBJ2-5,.,CASSKPTAQVQETQYF,TGTGCCAGCAGTAAACCGACTGCTCAGGTCCAAGAGACCCAGTACTTC
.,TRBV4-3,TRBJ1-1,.,CASSQDRGEDTEAFF,TGCGCCAGCAGCCAAGATAGGGGGGAGGACACTGAAGCTTTCTTT
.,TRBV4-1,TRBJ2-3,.,CASSQEGLPGTDTQYF,TGCGCCAGCAGCCAAGAAGGGCTTCCCGGCACAGATACGCAGTATTTT
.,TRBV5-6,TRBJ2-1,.,CASSLVEWGFSYNEQFF,TGTGCCAGCAGCTTGGTAGAATGGGGGTTCTCCTACAATGAGCAGTTCTTC
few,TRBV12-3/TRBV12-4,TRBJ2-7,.,CASSLGRPSSYEQYF,TGTGCCAGCAGTCTGGGCCGGCCTAGCTCCTACGAGCAGTACTTC
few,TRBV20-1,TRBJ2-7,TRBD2,CSARDRFTRELSYEQYF,TGCAGTGCTAGAGATAGATTTACGCGGGAGCTGTCCTACGAGCAGTACTTC
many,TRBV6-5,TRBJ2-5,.,CASSFSGNEETQYF,TGTGCCAGCAGTTTCTCCGGAAATGAGGAGACCCAGTACTTC
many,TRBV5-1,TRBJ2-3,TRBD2,CASCRGSSGATDTQYF,TGCGCCAGCTGTCGAGGGTCTAGCGGGGCCACAGATACGCAGTATTTT
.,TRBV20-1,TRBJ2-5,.,CSASYETQYF,TGCAGTGCTAGCTATGAGACCCAGTACTTC
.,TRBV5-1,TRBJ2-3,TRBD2,CASSPALAATDTQYF,TGCGCCAGCAGCCCGGCGCTAGCGGCCACAGATACGCAGTATTTT
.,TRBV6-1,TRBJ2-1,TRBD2,CASSVAGLLGNEQFF,TGTGCCAGCAGTGTAGCGGGGTTGCTGGGCAATGAGCAGTTCTTC
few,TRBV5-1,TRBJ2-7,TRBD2,CASSLRGGEHYEQYF,TGCGCCAGCAGCTTGCGGGGGGGCGAGCACTACGAGCAGTACTTC
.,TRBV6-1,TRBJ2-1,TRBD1,CASSEDRGSWNEQFF,TGTGCCAGCAGTGAAGACAGGGGGTCGTGGAATGAGCAGTTCTTC
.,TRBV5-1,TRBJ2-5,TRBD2,CASSLTGGLGETQYF,TGCGCCAGCAGCTTGACGGGGGGGCTTGGAGAGACCCAGTACTTC
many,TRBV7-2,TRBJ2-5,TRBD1,CASSLVTGFETQYF,TGTGCCAGCAGCTTAGTGACAGGGTTCGAGACCCAGTACTTC
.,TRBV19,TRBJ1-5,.,CASSINPTGRNQPQHF,TGTGCCAGTAGTATTAACCCGACAGGCCGCAATCAGCCCCAGCATTTT
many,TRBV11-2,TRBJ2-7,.,CASSPNYGGIIYEQYF,TGTGCCAGCAGCCCCAACTACGGAGGGATTATCTACGAGCAGTACTTC
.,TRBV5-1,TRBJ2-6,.,CASSPNMGTGANVLTF,TGCGCCAGCAGCCCCAACATGGGGACCGGGGCCAACGTCCTGACTTTC
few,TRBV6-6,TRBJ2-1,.,CASSYSGDEQFF,TGTGCCAGCAGTTACTCCGGCGATGAGCAGTTCTTC